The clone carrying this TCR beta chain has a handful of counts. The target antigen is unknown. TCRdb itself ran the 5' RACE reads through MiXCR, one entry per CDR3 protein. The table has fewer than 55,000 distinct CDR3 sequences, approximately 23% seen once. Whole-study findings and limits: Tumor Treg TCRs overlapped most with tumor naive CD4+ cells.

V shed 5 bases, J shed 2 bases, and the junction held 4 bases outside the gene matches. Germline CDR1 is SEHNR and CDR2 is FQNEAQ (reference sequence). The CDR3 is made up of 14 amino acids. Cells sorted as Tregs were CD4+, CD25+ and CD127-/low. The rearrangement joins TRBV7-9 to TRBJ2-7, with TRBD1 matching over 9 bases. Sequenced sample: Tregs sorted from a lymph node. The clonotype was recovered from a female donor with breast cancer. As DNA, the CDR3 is TGTGCCAGCAGCCGAAGACAGGGGGCCTACGAGCAGTACTTC. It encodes CASSRRQGAYEQYF.